The 12 T cell receptor beta chains given below trace back to one sample, sequenced in a study of OX40 agonist ivuxolimab in advanced cancers. TCRdb's copy holds only in-frame clones and misses some; the assay was immunoSEQ multiplex PCR. The table shows approximately 68,000 clones, with more than 75% occurring only once. This sample comprised CD4+ or CD8+ T cells sorted from blood, obtained in a trial of the OX40 agonist ivuxolimab. These receptors all come from an adult with an advanced solid tumor such as melanoma, head and neck, liver or kidney cancer.

This clone was picked up a small number of times. The J gene is TRBJ1-1, the V gene TRBV29-1, with a possible D match to TRBD1 (5 bases). The V gene's germline CDR1 is SQVTM and CDR2 ANQGSEA. This CDR3 spans 10 amino acids. V lost 6 bases and J lost 10, with 12 bases in between. The CDR3 here is CSVGQERAFF. The CDR3 DNA reads as TGCAGCGTAGGACAAGAACGAGCTTTCTTT.

The sample holds one count of this clone. V is TRBV29-1 and J is TRBJ2-1; D gene unclear. This CDR3 region has 14 residues. With 8 bases removed from V and 0 bases from J, the gap between germline ends came to 14 bases. CDR1 and CDR2 from the germline V gene are SQVTM and ANQGSEA. In DNA, the CDR3 is TGCAGCTCCAGACGAGGAGCCTCCTACAATGAGCAGTTCTTC. Protein product: CSSRRGASYNEQFF.

Comment on this clone: Other DNA sequences within the sample encode an identical CDR3. The rearrangement uses TRBV6-5 and TRBJ1-2; possibly TRBD1 for D (6 bases). The CDR3 is made up of 14 amino acids. Trimming took off 0 bases at V and 2 bases at J, with 7 bases between the two ends. From germline, CDR1 is MNHEY and CDR2 SVGAGI. The CDR3 DNA reads as TGTGCCAGCAGTTACTCGACAGGAAACTATGGCTACACCTTC. This gives the protein CASSYSTGNYGYTF.

This rearrangement joins TRBV27 to TRBJ1-6, with D tentatively TRBD1 (6 bases). Germline loops: CDR1 MNHEY, CDR2 SMNVEV (reference sequence). The CDR3 contains 14 residues. Trimming shortened V by 1 base and J by 9 bases, and 10 bases separated the two germline ends. The CDR3 bases are TGTGCCAGCAGTTTATGGGCAGGGGCTTCACCCCTCCACTTT. Translated: CASSLWAGASPLHF.

The rearrangement links TRBV2 to TRBJ1-5; the match to TRBD1 covers 11 bases. Germline lookup yields CDR1 SNHLY and CDR2 FYNNEI. CDR3 length: 16 residues. V dropped 8 bases and J dropped 3; count of bases not matched to a gene: 9. Here the CDR3 DNA reads TGTGCCAGCGGTCGGGACAGGGGGATTTACAATCAGCCCCAGCATTTT. Translating gives CASGRDRGIYNQPQHF.

With respect to this clone: Other DNA sequences in this specimen translate into the identical CDR3. This chain links TRBV30 with TRBJ2-2; D might be TRBD2 (6 bases). The V gene lost 2 bases and the J gene lost 3 bases, with 13 bases spanning the gap. The CDR3 totals 15 residues. Germline V gives CDR1 GTSNPN, CDR2 SVGIG (reference sequence). The CDR3 DNA reads as TGTGCCTGGAGTTGGAGGGTGGGGGACACCGGGGAGCTGTTTTTT. This translates into CAWSWRVGDTGELFF. Full variable domain (rest looked up from reference TRBV30 and TRBJ2-2): SQTIHQWPATLVQPVGSPLSLECTVEGTSNPNLYWYRQAAGRGLQLLFYSVGIGQISSEVPQNLSASRPQDRQFILSSKKLLLSDSGFYLCAWSWRVGDTGELFFGEGSRLTVL.

The chain links TRBV7-2 to TRBJ1-6; D uncertain. This CDR3 has 12 amino acids. V lost 5 bases and J lost 10, with 9 bases in between. Germline V gene lookup returns CDR1 SGHTA and CDR2 FQGNSA. CDR3 nucleotides: TGTGCCAGCAGCAGAGAGCAGTCACCCCTCCACTTT. Translation: CASSREQSPLHF.

This chain uses TRBV28 with TRBJ1-1, with D possibly matching TRBD1 (5 bases). Germline values: CDR1 MDHEN, CDR2 SYDVKM. V was clipped by 8 bases and J by 0 bases, with 16 bases between them. CDR3 size: 15 residues. The chain's CDR3 is CASGTPGTLNTEAFF. The CDR3 DNA reads as TGTGCCAGCGGAACCCCCGGGACGCTGAACACTGAAGCTTTCTTT.

In its sample, this clone was seen a few times. The rearrangement joins TRBV5-4 to TRBJ2-6; no definite D call. V was trimmed by 0 bases and J by 0 bases, leaving 7 bases between them. There are 16 residues in the CDR3. The germline V gene has CDR1 SGHNT and CDR2 YYREEE (reference sequence). The DNA of the CDR3 is TGTGCCAGCAGCTTGGCCCCGCTCTCTGGGGCCAACGTCCTGACTTTC. Translating it yields CASSLAPLSGANVLTF. The full variable domain, rest sourced from reference TRBV5-4 and TRBJ2-6, is ETGVTQSPTHLIKTRGQQVTLRCSSQSGHNTVSWYQQALGQGPQFIFQYYREEENGRGNFPPRFSGLQFPNYSSELNVNALELDDSALYLCASSLAPLSGANVLTFGAGSRLTVL.

This clone was seen a handful of times. The rearrangement links TRBV27 to TRBJ2-7; D tentatively reads TRBD1 or TRBD2 (5 bases each). Trimming cost V 2 bases and J 0 bases, with 14 bases left between them. CDR1 MNHEY and CDR2 SMNVEV come from the germline V gene (reference sequence). CDR3 size: 16 residues. CDR3 sequence (DNA): TGTGCCAGCAGTTTAAATGGGGGAATCGTCTCCTACGAGCAGTACTTC. It translates to CASSLNGGIVSYEQYF.

The rearrangement joins TRBV5-6 to TRBJ1-5, with D possibly TRBD1 on 5 matching bases. V was cut by 6 bases and J by 2 bases, with 15 bases left in between. This CDR3 is 15 amino acids long. CDR1 is SGHDT and CDR2 is YYEEEE in the germline V gene. The DNA for the CDR3 is TGTGCCAGCACCCTGGGGGGGACGGGCAATCAGCCCCAGCATTTT. The encoded protein is CASTLGGTGNQPQHF.

This chain joins TRBV5-8 and TRBJ2-5; 13 bases agree with TRBD2. The CDR3 is made up of 16 amino acids. Germline trimming cut 3 bases from V and 5 bases from J; bases unmatched to any gene: 7. Germline-derived CDR1 and CDR2 are SGHTS and YDEGEE. The CDR3 protein is CASSSGLAGLGETQYF. The CDR3 bases are TGTGCCAGCAGCTCGGGACTAGCGGGATTGGGGGAGACCCAGTACTTC.